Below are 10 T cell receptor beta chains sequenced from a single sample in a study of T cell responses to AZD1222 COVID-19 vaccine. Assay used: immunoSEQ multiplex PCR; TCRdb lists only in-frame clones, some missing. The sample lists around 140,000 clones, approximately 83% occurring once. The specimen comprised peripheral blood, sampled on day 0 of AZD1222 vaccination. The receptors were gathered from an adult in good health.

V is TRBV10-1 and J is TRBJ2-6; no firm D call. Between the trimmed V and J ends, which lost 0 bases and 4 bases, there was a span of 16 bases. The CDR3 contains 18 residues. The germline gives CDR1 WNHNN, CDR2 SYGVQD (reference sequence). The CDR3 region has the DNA TGCGCCAGCAGTGAGTCGATCGGAGAGGCGCCGGGGGCCAACGTCCTGACTTTC. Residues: CASSESIGEAPGANVLTF.

The DNA of the CDR3 is TGCGCCAGCAGTGATTGGGGTCTGAGCTCCTACGAGCAGTACTTC. Its protein product is CASSDWGLSSYEQYF. V is TRBV10-2 and J is TRBJ2-7; D remains unclear. The CDR3 sequence is 15 residues long. CDR1 WSHSY and CDR2 SAAADI come from the germline V gene. With 3 bases removed from V and 0 bases from J, the gap between germline ends came to 12 bases.

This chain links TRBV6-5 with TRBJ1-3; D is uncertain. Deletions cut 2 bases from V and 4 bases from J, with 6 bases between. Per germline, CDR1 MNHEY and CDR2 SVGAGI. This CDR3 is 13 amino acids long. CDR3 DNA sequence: TGTGCCAGCAGTTACACTTCCGGAAACACCATATATTTT. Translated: CASSYTSGNTIYF.

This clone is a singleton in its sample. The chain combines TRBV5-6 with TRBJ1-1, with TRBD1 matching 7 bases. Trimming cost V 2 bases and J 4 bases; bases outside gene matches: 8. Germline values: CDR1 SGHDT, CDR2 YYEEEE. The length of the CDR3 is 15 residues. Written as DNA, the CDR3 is TGTGCCAGCAGCTTTGTAGGAACAGGGGCCACTGAAGCTTTCTTT. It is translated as CASSFVGTGATEAFF. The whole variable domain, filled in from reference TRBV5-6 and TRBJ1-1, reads DAGVTQSPTHLIKTRGQQVTLRCSPKSGHDTVSWYQQALGQGPQFIFQYYEEEERQRGNFPDRFSGHQFPNYSSELNVNALLLGDSALYLCASSFVGTGATEAFFGQGTRLTVV.

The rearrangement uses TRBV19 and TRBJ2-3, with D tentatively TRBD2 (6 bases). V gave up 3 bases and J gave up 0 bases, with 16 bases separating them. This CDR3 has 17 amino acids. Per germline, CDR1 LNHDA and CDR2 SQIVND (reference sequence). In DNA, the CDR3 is TGTGCCAGTAGTATCCGACTAGACTACTTTAGCACAGATACGCAGTATTTT. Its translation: CASSIRLDYFSTDTQYF. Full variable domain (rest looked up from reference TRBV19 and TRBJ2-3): DGGITQSPKYLFRKEGQNVTLSCEQNLNHDAMYWYRQDPGQGLRLIYYSQIVNDFQKGDIAEGYSVSREKKESFPLTVTSAQKNPTAFYLCASSIRLDYFSTDTQYFGPGTRLTVL.

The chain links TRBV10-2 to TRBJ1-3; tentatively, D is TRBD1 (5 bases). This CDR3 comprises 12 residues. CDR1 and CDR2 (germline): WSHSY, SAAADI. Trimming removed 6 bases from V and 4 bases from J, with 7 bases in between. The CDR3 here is CASRGDGNTIYF. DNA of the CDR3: TGCGCCAGCAGGGGGGACGGAAACACCATATATTTT.

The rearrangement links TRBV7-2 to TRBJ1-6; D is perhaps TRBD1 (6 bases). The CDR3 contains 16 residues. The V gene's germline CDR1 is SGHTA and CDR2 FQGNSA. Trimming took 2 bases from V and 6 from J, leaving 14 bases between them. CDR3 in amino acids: CASSLLPRGGNSPLHF. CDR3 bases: TGTGCCAGCAGCTTACTCCCCAGGGGAGGTAATTCACCCCTCCACTTT. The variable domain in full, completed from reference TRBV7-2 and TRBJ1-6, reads GAGVSQSPSNKVTEKGKDVELRCDPISGHTALYWYRQSLGQGLEFLIYFQGNSAPDKSGLPSDRFSAERTGGSVSTLTIQRTQQEDSAVYLCASSLLPRGGNSPLHFGNGTRLTVT.

The CDR3 sequence: CASSLTSDYEQYF. In nucleotides, the CDR3 is TGTGCCAGCAGTTTGACTAGCGACTACGAGCAGTACTTC. This sequence joins TRBV27 and TRBJ2-7, with 8 nucleotides matching TRBD2. V lost 3 bases and J lost 3; bases outside the gene matches: 1. CDR3 length equals 13 residues. Germline V gene lookup returns CDR1 MNHEY and CDR2 SMNVEV (reference sequence).

DNA of the CDR3: TGTGCCAGCAGCTTAGGTGGGGTACGGGCCGAGCAGTACTTC. It specifies CASSLGGVRAEQYF. This chain uses TRBV7-8 with TRBJ2-7; D not resolved. Germline V CDR1 and CDR2: SGHVS, FQNEAQ. The CDR3 is made up of 14 amino acids. V lost 1 base and J lost 6, with 13 bases in between.

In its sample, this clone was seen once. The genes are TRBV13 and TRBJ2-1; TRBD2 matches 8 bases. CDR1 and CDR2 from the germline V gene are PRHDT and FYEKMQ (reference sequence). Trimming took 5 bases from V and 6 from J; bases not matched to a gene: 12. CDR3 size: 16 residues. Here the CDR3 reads CASSPTKAGEGNEQFF. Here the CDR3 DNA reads TGTGCCAGCAGCCCCACCAAAGCGGGAGAAGGCAATGAGCAGTTCTTC.